This note documents a single T cell receptor (beta chain) sequence. The data are from a study of blood T cell repertoires in COVID-19. About the research overall: Spain, Italy and the United States supplied samples that represented acute and convalescent COVID-19. Nucleic acid was either cDNA or gDNA, and it came from T cells, B-cell-depleted T cells, or PBMCs.

Germline CDR1 reads SGHDT; CDR2 reads YYEEEE. Germline trimming cut 4 bases from V and 6 bases from J; bases unmatched to any gene: 6. The CDR3 totals 15 residues. Generated by immunoSEQ multiplex PCR, the TCRdb table keeps only in-frame clones and is missing some. The table lists about 270,000 clones, around 90% of them singletons. The chain couples TRBV5-6 to TRBJ1-5; 11 bases map to TRBD1. Sequenced material: peripheral blood. The TCR originated in a man aged 55 to 70 who had recovered from COVID-19. The CDR3 DNA sequence: TGTGCCAGCAGCCCCGGGACAGGGGGAAGTCAGCCCCAGCATTTT. It yields the protein CASSPGTGGSQPQHF.